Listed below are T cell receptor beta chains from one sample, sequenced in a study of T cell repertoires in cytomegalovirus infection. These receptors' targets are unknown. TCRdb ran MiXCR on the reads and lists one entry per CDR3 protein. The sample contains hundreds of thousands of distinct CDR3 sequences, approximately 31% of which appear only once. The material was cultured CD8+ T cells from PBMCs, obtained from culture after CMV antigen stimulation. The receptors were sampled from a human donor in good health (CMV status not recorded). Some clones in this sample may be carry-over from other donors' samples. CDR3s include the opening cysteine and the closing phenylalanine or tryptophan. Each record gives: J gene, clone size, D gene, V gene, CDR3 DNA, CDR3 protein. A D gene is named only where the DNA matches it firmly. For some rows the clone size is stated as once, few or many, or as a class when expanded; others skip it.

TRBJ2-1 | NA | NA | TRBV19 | TGTGCCAGTAGTATCGGTGGTGGGGGAAACAATGAGCAGTTCTTC | CASSIGGGGNNEQFF
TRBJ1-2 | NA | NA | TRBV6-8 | TGTGCCAGCAGTTTCCCGGGAACAGAGGGCTATGGCTACACCTTC | CASSFPGTEGYGYTF
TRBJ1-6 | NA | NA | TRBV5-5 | TGTGCCAGCAGCACCGGATATAGGGCAGGGCTCAATTCACCCCTCCACTTT | CASSTGYRAGLNSPLHF
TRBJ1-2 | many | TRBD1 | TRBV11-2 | TGTGCCAGCAGCCAGGACAGGGAAGGGTATATCCATGGCTACACCTTC | CASSQDREGYIHGYTF
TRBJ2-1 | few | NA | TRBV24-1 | TGTGCCACCAGTGATACGTGGACAGCGTCCCCCGATGAGCAGTTCTTC | CATSDTWTASPDEQFF
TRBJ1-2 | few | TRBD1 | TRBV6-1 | TGTGCCAGCAGTTATGCCGGGACAGGGGGAGATGGCTACACCTTC | CASSYAGTGGDGYTF
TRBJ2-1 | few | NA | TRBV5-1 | TGCGCCAGCAGCTCCCTAGGGCGGGGGCTGTACAATGAGCAGTTCTTC | CASSSLGRGLYNEQFF
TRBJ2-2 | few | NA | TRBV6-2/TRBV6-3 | TGTGCCAGCAAGTCCCTTTGGTCTCTCCTCGCGAACACCGGGGAGCTGTTTTTT | CASKSLWSLLANTGELFF
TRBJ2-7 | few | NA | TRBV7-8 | TGTGCCAGCAGCTTAGTAGCAGGACAGAGCTACGAGCAGTACTTC | CASSLVAGQSYEQYF
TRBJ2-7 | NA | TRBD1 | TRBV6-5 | TGTGCCACCTCGGACAGGAACTCCTACGAGCAGTACTTC | CATSDRNSYEQYF
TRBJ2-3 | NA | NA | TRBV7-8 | TGTGCCAGCAGCGACTGGGACCCCACGGATACGCAGTATTTT | CASSDWDPTDTQYF
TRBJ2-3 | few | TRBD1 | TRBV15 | TGTGCCACCAGCAGAGGGAAGACAGGGGGACCCACAGATACGCAGTATTTT | CATSRGKTGGPTDTQYF
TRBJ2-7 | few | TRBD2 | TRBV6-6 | TGTGCCAGCAGCCCTAGCGGGGGACCCTCCTACGAGCAGTACTTC | CASSPSGGPSYEQYF
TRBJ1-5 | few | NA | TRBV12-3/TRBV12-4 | TGTGCCAGCAGTTTAGGAACGGGAAGTAGCAATCAGCCCCAGCATTTT | CASSLGTGSSNQPQHF
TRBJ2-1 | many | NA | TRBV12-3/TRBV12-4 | TGTGCCAGCAGTCCGACTGGAAATTACAATGAGCAGTTCTTC | CASSPTGNYNEQFF
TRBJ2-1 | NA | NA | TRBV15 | TGTGCCACCAGCAGGGCGGGCCCGCCTTGGCTCTTC | CATSRAGPPWLF